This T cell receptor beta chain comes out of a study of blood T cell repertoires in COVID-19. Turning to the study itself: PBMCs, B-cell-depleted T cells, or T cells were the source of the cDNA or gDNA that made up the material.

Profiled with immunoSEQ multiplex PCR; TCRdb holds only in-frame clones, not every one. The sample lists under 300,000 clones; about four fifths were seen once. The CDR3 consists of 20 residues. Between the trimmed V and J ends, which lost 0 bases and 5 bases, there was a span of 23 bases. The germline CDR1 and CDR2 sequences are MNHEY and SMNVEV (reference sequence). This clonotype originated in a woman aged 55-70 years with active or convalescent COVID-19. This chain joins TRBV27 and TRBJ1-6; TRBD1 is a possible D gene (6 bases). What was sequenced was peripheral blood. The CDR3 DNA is TGTGCCAGCAGTTTATCGCTGGACAGCTATACAACCTCTAATAATTCACCCCTCCACTTT. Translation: CASSLSLDSYTTSNNSPLHF.